This TCR beta chain was captured by sequencing in a study of OX40 agonist ivuxolimab in advanced cancers. The V and J ends lost 5 bases and 1 base respectively, with 5 bases between them. The CDR3 is made up of 12 amino acids. Germline CDR1 is MGHDK and CDR2 is SYGVNS. This clone ranks as medium-sized. As yet, its antigen is unknown. Points from the study as a whole: Expanded clones tended on average to be more numerous among CD8+ T cells than CD4+.

The table came from immunoSEQ multiplex PCR; TCRdb's copy has only in-frame clones and leaves some out. The sample carries about 33,000 clones, around 74% recorded once. This TCR derives from an adult with an advanced solid tumor such as melanoma, head and neck, liver or kidney cancer. This specimen was CD4+ or CD8+ T cells sorted from blood, taken in a trial of the OX40 agonist ivuxolimab. V is TRBV25-1 and J is TRBJ1-1; no reliable D call. DNA of the CDR3: TGTGCCAGCAGTTGGGGGAACACTGAAGCTTTCTTT. Translation: CASSWGNTEAFF.